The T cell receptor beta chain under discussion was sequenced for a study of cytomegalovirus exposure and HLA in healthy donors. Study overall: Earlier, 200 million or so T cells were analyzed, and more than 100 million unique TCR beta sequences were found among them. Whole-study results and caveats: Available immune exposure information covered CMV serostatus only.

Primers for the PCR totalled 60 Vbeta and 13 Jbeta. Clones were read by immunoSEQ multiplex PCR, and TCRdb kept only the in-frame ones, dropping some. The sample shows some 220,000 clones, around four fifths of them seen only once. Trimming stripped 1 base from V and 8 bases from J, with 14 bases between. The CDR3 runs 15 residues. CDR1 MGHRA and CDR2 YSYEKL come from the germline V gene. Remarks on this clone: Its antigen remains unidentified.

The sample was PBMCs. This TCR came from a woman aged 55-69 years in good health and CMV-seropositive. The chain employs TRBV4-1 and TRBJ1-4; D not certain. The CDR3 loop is CASSQVGTGYEKLFF. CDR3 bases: TGCGCCAGCAGCCAAGTGGGTACGGGGTACGAAAAACTGTTTTTT.